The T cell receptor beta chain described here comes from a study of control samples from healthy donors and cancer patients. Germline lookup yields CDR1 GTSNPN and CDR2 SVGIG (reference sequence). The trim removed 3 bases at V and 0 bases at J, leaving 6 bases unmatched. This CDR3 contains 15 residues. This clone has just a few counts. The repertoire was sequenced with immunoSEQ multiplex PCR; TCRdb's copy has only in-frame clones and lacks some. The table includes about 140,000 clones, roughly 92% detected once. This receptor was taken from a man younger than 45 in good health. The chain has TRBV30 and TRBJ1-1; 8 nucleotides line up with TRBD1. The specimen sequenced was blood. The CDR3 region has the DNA TGTGCCTGGAGGCCCAGGGGGCGCATGAACACTGAAGCTTTCTTT. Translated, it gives CAWRPRGRMNTEAFF.